This T cell receptor (beta chain) originates from a study of shared clonotypes between healthy human individuals. Study summary: The study used three CD4 naive, three CD4 memory, two CD8 naive and one CD8 memory plate per donor.

The assay was carried out at the deep level. Produced via immunoSEQ multiplex PCR; TCRdb's table is partial and in-frame only. The repertoire consists of about 2.1 million clones, with 93% occurring once and the leading ten covering roughly 1.8%. Naive-designated CD8 cells lacked CD45RO, were positively enriched for CCR7, and omitted terminally differentiated effector memory CD45RA+ cells. The donors, all of them Caucasian adults, lived in Nashville, Tennessee. Trimming stripped 5 bases from V and 2 bases from J, with 10 bases between. The V gene's germline CDR1 is LNHDA and CDR2 SQIVND (reference sequence). The CDR3 contains 13 residues.

V is TRBV19 and J is TRBJ2-7; either TRBD1 or TRBD2 may supply D (5 bases each). The sequence was collected from a man aged 18-30 years in good health. Some clones in this sample may be carry-over from other donors' samples. The sample comprised naive CD8+ T cells from PBMCs. This CDR3 reads CASSGDGTYEQYF. The CDR3 DNA reads as TGTGCCAGTAGTGGGGACGGTACCTACGAGCAGTACTTC.